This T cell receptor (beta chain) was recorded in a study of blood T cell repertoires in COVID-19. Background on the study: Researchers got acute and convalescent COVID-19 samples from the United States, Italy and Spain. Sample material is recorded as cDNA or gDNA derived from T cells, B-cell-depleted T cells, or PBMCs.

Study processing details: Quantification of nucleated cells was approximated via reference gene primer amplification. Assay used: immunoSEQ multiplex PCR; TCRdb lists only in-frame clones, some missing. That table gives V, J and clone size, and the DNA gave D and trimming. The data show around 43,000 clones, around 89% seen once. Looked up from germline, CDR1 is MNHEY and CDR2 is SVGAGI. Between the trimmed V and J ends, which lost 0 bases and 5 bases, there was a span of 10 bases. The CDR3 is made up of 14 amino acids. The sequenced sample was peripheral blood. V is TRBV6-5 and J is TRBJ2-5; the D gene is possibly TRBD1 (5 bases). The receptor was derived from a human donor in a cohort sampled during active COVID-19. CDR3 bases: TGTGCCAGCAGTTACTCCAGGGCGATGGAGACCCAGTACTTC. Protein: CASSYSRAMETQYF.